This T cell receptor beta chain was profiled in a study of cytomegalovirus exposure and HLA in healthy donors. CDR1 is LGHNA and CDR2 is YSLEER in the germline V gene. Trimming cost V 0 bases and J 5 bases, with 13 bases left between them. This CDR3 is built from 15 residues. The PCR used 60 Vbeta and 13 Jbeta primers. Using immunoSEQ multiplex PCR, the repertoire was profiled, and TCRdb retains in-frame clones only, with some absent. The repertoire has 150,000 to 200,000 clones, 75% to 80% of them found once; the top ten carry 2% to 3%. The chain links TRBV4-3 to TRBJ1-1; the D is unclear. The sample consisted of PBMCs. The receptor was isolated from a woman aged 40 to 50 in good health and CMV-seropositive. The CDR3 loop is CASSQDLRGGTEAFF. Here the CDR3 DNA reads TGCGCCAGCAGCCAAGATCTGCGGGGAGGGACTGAAGCTTTCTTT.